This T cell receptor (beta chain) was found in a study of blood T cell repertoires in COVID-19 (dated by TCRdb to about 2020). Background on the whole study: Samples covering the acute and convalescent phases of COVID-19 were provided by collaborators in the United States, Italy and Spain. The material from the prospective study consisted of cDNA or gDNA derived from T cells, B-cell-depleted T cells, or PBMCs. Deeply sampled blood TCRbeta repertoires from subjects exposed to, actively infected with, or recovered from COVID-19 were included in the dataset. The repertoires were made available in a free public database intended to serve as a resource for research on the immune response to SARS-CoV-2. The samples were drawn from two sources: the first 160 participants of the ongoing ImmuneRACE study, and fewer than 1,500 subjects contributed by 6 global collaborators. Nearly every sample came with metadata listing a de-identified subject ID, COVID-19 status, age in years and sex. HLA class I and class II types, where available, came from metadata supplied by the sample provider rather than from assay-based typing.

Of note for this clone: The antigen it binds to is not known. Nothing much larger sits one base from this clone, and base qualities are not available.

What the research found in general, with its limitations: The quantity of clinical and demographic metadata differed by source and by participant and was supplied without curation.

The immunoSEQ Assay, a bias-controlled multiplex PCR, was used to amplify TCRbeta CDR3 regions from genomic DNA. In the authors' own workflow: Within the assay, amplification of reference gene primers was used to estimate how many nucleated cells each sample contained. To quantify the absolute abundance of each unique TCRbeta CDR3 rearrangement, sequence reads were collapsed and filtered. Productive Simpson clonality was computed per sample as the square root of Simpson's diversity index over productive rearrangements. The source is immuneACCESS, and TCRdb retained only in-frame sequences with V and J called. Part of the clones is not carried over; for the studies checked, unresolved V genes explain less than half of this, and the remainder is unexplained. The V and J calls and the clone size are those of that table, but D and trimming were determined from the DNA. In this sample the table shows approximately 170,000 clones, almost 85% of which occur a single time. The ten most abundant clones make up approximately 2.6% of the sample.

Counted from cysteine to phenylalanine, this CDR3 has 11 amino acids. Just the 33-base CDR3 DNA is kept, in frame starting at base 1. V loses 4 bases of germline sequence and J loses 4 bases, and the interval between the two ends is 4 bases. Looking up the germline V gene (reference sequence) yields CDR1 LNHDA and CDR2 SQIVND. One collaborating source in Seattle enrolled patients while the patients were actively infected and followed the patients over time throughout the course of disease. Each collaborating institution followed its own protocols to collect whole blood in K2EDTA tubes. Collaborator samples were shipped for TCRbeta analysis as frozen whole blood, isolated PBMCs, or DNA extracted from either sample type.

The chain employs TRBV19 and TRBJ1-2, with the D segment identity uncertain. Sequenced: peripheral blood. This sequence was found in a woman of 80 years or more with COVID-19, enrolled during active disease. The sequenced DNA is TGTGCCAGTAGTACATTCTATGGCTACACCTTC. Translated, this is CASSTFYGYTF.